The 20 T cell receptor beta chains below were found in one sample sequenced in a study of cytomegalovirus exposure and HLA in healthy donors (dated by TCRdb to 2016 to 2017). Library preparation employed the immunoSEQ multiplex PCR assay. Entries here come from immuneACCESS through TCRdb and include only in-frame sequences with V and J called. Some clones fail to appear in such tables; in the studies checked, an unresolved V gene covers under half of the shortfall, and the cause of the remainder is unknown. The sample table lists 150,000 to 200,000 clones, about 90% of them with a count of one. The ten largest account for 10% of the sample. The sequencing input was PBMCs. The receptors here all came from a woman under 30 in good health and CMV-seropositive.

The chain joins TRBV11-3 to TRBJ2-7; D is uncertain. Per the germline V gene, CDR1 is SGHNT and CDR2 is YENEEA. V lost 2 bases and J 1 base, leaving 12 bases between the germline ends. The length of the CDR3 is 15 residues. The CDR3 here is CASSLSYPLSYEQYF. The CDR3 region has the DNA TGTGCCAGCAGCTTATCTTATCCCTTATCCTACGAGCAGTACTTC.

CDR3 residues: CASSTTGTGDYGYTF. The CDR3 region has the DNA TGTGCCAGCAGCACGACCGGGACAGGGGACTATGGCTACACCTTC. This chain uses TRBV7-9 with TRBJ1-2, with 10 bases matching TRBD1. V lost 5 bases and J lost 3; bases outside the gene matches: 6. The CDR3 extends over 15 amino acids. Germline V lookup: CDR1 SEHNR, CDR2 FQNEAQ (reference sequence).

The chain carries TRBV7-2 and TRBJ2-7; 8 bases are a match to TRBD1. The CDR3 is 15 amino acids. Germline V CDR1 and CDR2: SGHTA, FQGNSA. J was trimmed by 3 bases and V by 4 bases; bases with no gene match: 8. The CDR3 sequence: CASSYSGTGYYEQYF. The CDR3 DNA reads as TGTGCCAGCAGCTACTCCGGGACAGGTTACTACGAGCAGTACTTC.

The V and J genes are TRBV10-3 and TRBJ2-1; unclear D gene. Germline V gene lookup returns CDR1 ENHRY and CDR2 SYGVKD. The germline V and J ends were trimmed by 4 bases and 2 bases, with 6 bases remaining between them. This CDR3 region has 13 residues. The CDR3 sequence is CAISGGPYNEQFF. DNA for the CDR3: TGTGCCATCAGTGGAGGCCCCTACAATGAGCAGTTCTTC.

The chain recombines TRBV29-1 with TRBJ2-2, with TRBD2 as a possible D gene (6 bases). V was trimmed by 5 bases and J by 7 bases, leaving 8 bases between them. CDR3 length: 11 amino acids. The germline CDR1 and CDR2 sequences are SQVTM and ANQGSEA. The CDR3 DNA is TGCAGCGTTCGGGGGAACGGGGAGCTGTTTTTT. Amino acids: CSVRGNGELFF.

The chain employs TRBV20-1 and TRBJ2-1; 7 bases line up with TRBD2. This CDR3 has 10 amino acids. Trimming cost V 5 bases and J 9 bases; bases outside gene matches: 1. Per germline, CDR1 DFQATT and CDR2 SNEGSKA (reference sequence). This CDR3 reads CSAGLVEQFF. The CDR3 DNA reads as TGCAGTGCTGGACTAGTTGAGCAGTTCTTC.

The chain is built from TRBV2 and TRBJ2-7; perhaps TRBD1 as D (5 bases). The CDR3 totals 14 residues. Germline CDR1 SNHLY, CDR2 FYNNEI. The germline V and J ends were trimmed by 5 bases and 2 bases, with 13 bases remaining between them. The CDR3 loop is CASSTLQVAYEQYF. As DNA, the CDR3 is TGTGCCAGCAGTACACTACAGGTAGCCTACGAGCAGTACTTC. The whole variable domain, remainder taken from reference TRBV2 and TRBJ2-7, is EPEVTQTPSHQVTQMGQEVILRCVPISNHLYFYWYRQILGQKVEFLVSFYNNEISEKSEIFDDQFSVERPDGSNFTLKIRSTKLEDSAMYFCASSTLQVAYEQYFGPGTRLTVT.

This clone was observed once. The rearrangement uses TRBV19 and TRBJ1-1; unclear D gene. Germline loops: CDR1 LNHDA, CDR2 SQIVND (reference sequence). The CDR3 has 14 amino acids. V lost 3 bases, J lost 1 base, and 9 bases lay in between. The CDR3 reads CASSIIFGNTEAFF. In DNA, the CDR3 is TGTGCCAGTAGTATTATCTTCGGGAACACTGAAGCTTTCTTT.

The rearrangement uses TRBV7-3 and TRBJ1-1, with 7 bases lining up with TRBD1. The CDR3 length is 14 residues. The trim removed 4 bases at V and 7 bases at J, leaving 9 bases unmatched. Germline assignment: CDR1 SGHTA and CDR2 FQGTGA. This CDR3 reads CASSSTGAASEAFF. CDR3 coding DNA: TGTGCCAGCAGCTCCACAGGGGCCGCTAGTGAAGCTTTCTTT.

This sequence joins TRBV4-1 and TRBJ2-4; 8 bases line up with TRBD2. Losses at the gene ends were 1 base for V and 6 bases for J; bases not matched to a gene: 5. CDR1 and CDR2 from the germline V gene are MGHRA and YSYEKL. CDR3 length equals 15 residues. DNA of the CDR3: TGCGCCAGCAGCCAAGTTACCGGGAGGGGAAACATTCAGTACTTC. Its protein product is CASSQVTGRGNIQYF.

In this sample, this clone turned up a few times. The V call is TRBV28, the J call TRBJ1-4; D might be TRBD1 (5 bases). The V gene lost 4 bases and the J gene lost 7 bases, with 16 bases spanning the gap. The CDR3 covers 15 residues. Germline loops: CDR1 MDHEN, CDR2 SYDVKM. The CDR3 sequence is CASSSSLGGSEKLFF. DNA for the CDR3: TGTGCCAGCAGTTCCTCCCTTGGGGGGAGTGAAAAACTGTTTTTT.

The chain couples TRBV29-1 to TRBJ2-3; a weak D match, TRBD1 (5 bases). Between the trimmed V and J ends, which lost 3 bases and 0 bases, there was a span of 10 bases. The CDR3 runs 14 residues. Germline V gives CDR1 SQVTM, CDR2 ANQGSEA. CDR3 residues: CSVELAGSTDTQYF. CDR3 nucleotides: TGCAGCGTTGAGTTGGCAGGGAGCACAGATACGCAGTATTTT.

The rearrangement links TRBV30 to TRBJ2-1; D might be TRBD1 (5 bases). The germline CDR1 and CDR2 sequences are GTSNPN and SVGIG (reference sequence). V lost 0 bases to trimming and J lost 4 bases, with 7 bases between them. The CDR3 extends over 13 amino acids. In nucleotides, the CDR3 is TGTGCCTGGAGTGTACAGGTTTACAATGAGCAGTTCTTC. Translated: CAWSVQVYNEQFF.

The rearrangement uses TRBV6-5 and TRBJ2-7; TRBD2 matches 9 bases. Trimming cost V 2 bases and J 2 bases; bases outside gene matches: 4. The CDR3 contains 15 residues. Germline V gene sequence: CDR1 MNHEY, CDR2 SVGAGI. The CDR3 DNA reads TGTGCCAGCAGTTACAGACTAGCGGAAACCTACGAGCAGTACTTC. It is translated as CASSYRLAETYEQYF.

J is TRBJ1-5 and V is TRBV27, with 8 bases that match TRBD1. V lost 4 bases and J lost 9; bases outside the gene matches: 5. This CDR3 is built from 13 residues. CDR1 and CDR2 (germline): MNHEY, SMNVEV (reference sequence). CDR3 DNA: TGTGCCAGCAGTTGGGACAGGTCAACGCCCCAGCATTTT. This translates into CASSWDRSTPQHF.

The chain links TRBV30 to TRBJ2-1; no definite D call. V was shortened by 1 base and J by 7 bases, with 5 bases between the two germline ends. CDR3 length: 11 amino acids. Per germline, CDR1 GTSNPN and CDR2 SVGIG (reference sequence). The CDR3 reads CAWSDQNEQFF. DNA of the CDR3: TGTGCCTGGAGTGACCAGAATGAGCAGTTCTTC.

This chain links TRBV4-1 with TRBJ1-4; 9 bases fit TRBD1. The CDR3 length is 19 residues. Germline V gene sequence: CDR1 MGHRA, CDR2 YSYEKL. With V trimmed by 2 bases and J by 0 bases, 10 bases remained unmatched. The CDR3 loop is CASSQWWDRERTTNEKLFF. CDR3 nucleotide sequence: TGCGCCAGCAGCCAATGGTGGGACAGGGAAAGGACAACTAATGAAAAACTGTTTTTT.

The J gene is TRBJ2-7, the V gene TRBV18; weak D call: TRBD2 (5 bases). Germline V CDR1 and CDR2: KGHSH, LQKENI. The ends were cut back, 2 bases at V and 3 bases at J, with 14 bases in the middle. The CDR3 length is 15 residues. The CDR3 loop reads CASSPGNSEFYEQYF. DNA of the CDR3: TGTGCCAGCTCACCAGGGAATAGCGAGTTCTACGAGCAGTACTTC.

The rearrangement joins TRBV9 to TRBJ2-1; 10 bases are a match to TRBD2. Trimming removed 0 bases from V and 5 bases from J; junction bases left unmatched: 2. The CDR3 loop spans 15 amino acids. The germline V gene has CDR1 SGDLS and CDR2 YYNGEE. The CDR3: CASSVELAGNNEQFF. In DNA form, the CDR3 reads TGTGCCAGCAGCGTAGAACTAGCGGGAAACAATGAGCAGTTCTTC.

V is TRBV9 and J is TRBJ1-5; 7 nucleotides agree with TRBD1. Trimming at V came to 0 bases and at J to 7 bases, leaving 7 bases not matched to a gene. Germline-derived CDR1 and CDR2 are SGDLS and YYNGEE. The CDR3 is made up of 15 amino acids. This chain's CDR3 is CASSVGGRGVQPQHF. In DNA, the CDR3 is TGTGCCAGCAGCGTAGGGGGCAGGGGGGTACAGCCCCAGCATTTT. Full variable domain (rest looked up from reference TRBV9 and TRBJ1-5): DSGVTQTPKHLITATGQRVTLRCSPRSGDLSVYWYQQSLDQGLQFLIQYYNGEERAKGNILERFSAQQFPDLHSELNLSSLELGDSALYFCASSVGGRGVQPQHFGDGTRLSIL.